This T cell receptor beta chain stems from a study of PD-L1 blockade in urothelial cancer. Study in general: Median T cell yield per blood sample was about 150,000 cells. Overall study findings and caveats: Blood clones associated with the tumor expanded more at 3 weeks in durable-benefit patients.

Sequencing was performed with immunoSEQ multiplex PCR; in TCRdb, only in-frame clones are kept and a portion is missing. The table records approximately 46,000 clones, about 85% of them present only once. Patients in the study were battling locally advanced or metastatic urothelial carcinoma. Trimming shortened V by 3 bases and J by 2 bases, and 15 bases separated the two germline ends. The CDR3 is 16 residues long. In the case of this clone: The antigen is not known.

The V call is TRBV23-1, the J call TRBJ2-3, with a tentative D call TRBD2 (6 bases). TRBV23-1 falls under the ORF class, with uncertain function. The sequence derives from a man in his sixties with urothelial cancer. The material was PBMCs, obtained around atezolizumab (anti-PD-L1) treatment. In DNA, the CDR3 is TGCGCCAGCAGTCAGCCGGGACTCCCTCTCACAGATACGCAGTATTTT. It encodes CASSQPGLPLTDTQYF.